Here is one T cell receptor beta chain with its context. Its matching antigen is unknown. These donors, healthy bone marrow donors, were studied. These data come from a study of cytomegalovirus exposure and HLA in healthy donors. Study background: Falling in the Caucasian-associated ancestry cluster were 80% to 85% of approximately 400 genotyped donors. The study's findings and limits: Later analysis suggested most CMV-associated TCR beta chains were HLA-restricted. Later examination showed HLA-associated TCR beta chains had greater clonal expansion than equally common others.

Researchers ran the PCR with 60 Vbeta and 13 Jbeta primers. TCRdb's copy holds only in-frame clones and misses some; the assay was immunoSEQ multiplex PCR. The sample lists 150,000 to 180,000 clones, around three quarters seen once, with about 4% in the top ten. With 2 bases clipped from V and 10 bases from J, the junction kept 5 bases outside the gene matches. The CDR3 length is 13 residues. The germline V gene has CDR1 GTSNPN and CDR2 SVGIG (reference sequence). The sequenced material came from PBMCs. The TCR sequence derives from a woman between 40 and 50 years old in good health and CMV-seronegative. The rearrangement links TRBV30 to TRBJ1-6, with 7 bases lining up with TRBD1. CDR3 amino acids: CAWSPQGGSPLHF. In nucleotides, the CDR3 is TGTGCCTGGAGTCCGCAGGGGGGATCACCCCTCCACTTT. The full variable domain, in which reference TRBV30 and TRBJ1-6 provide the parts outside the CDR3, is SQTIHQWPATLVQPVGSPLSLECTVEGTSNPNLYWYRQAAGRGLQLLFYSVGIGQISSEVPQNLSASRPQDRQFILSSKKLLLSDSGFYLCAWSPQGGSPLHFGNGTRLTVT.